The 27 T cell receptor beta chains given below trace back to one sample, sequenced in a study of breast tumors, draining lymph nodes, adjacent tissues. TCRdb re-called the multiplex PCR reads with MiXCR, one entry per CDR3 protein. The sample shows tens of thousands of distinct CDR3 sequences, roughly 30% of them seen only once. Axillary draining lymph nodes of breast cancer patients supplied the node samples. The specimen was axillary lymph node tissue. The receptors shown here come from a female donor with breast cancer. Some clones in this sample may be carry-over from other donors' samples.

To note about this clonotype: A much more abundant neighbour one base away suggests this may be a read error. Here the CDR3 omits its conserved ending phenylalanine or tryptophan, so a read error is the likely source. The CDR3 DNA follows: TGTGCCAGCAGTCACGGCACAGATACGCAGTATCTT. It is translated as CASSHGTDTQYL. The chain couples TRBV27 to TRBJ2-3; D unclear. Germline V CDR1 and CDR2: MNHEY, SMNVEV (reference sequence). The V gene lost 5 bases and the J gene lost 1 base, with 4 bases spanning the gap. The CDR3 loop spans 12 amino acids.

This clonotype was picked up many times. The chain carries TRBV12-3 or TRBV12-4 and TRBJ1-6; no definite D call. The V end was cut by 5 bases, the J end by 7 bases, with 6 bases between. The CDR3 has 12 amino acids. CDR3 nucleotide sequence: TGTGCCAGCAGTCCTTCAAATTCACCCCTCCACTTT. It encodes CASSPSNSPLHF.

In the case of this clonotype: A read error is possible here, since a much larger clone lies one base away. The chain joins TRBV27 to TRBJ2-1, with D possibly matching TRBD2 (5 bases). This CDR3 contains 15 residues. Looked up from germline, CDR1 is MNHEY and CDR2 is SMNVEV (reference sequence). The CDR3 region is CASSLMAQAGNDQFF. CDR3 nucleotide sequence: TGTGCCAGCAGTTTAATGGCTCAGGCGGGCAATGATCAGTTCTTC.

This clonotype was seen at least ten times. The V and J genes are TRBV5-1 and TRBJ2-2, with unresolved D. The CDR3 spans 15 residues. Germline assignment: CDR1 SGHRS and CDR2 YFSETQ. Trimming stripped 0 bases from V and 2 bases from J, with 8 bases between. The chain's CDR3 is CASSLAAENTGELFF. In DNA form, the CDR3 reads TGCGCCAGCAGCTTGGCGGCGGAAAACACCGGGGAGCTGTTTTTT.

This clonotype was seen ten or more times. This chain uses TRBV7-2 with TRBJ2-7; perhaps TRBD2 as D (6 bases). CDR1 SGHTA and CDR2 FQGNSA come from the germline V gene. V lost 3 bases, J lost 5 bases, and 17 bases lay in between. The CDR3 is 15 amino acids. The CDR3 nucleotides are TGTGCCAGCAGCTTTAGTAACGGGAGATCCCACGAGCAGTACTTC. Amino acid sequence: CASSFSNGRSHEQYF. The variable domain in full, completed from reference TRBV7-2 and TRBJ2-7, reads GAGVSQSPSNKVTEKGKDVELRCDPISGHTALYWYRQSLGQGLEFLIYFQGNSAPDKSGLPSDRFSAERTGGSVSTLTIQRTQQEDSAVYLCASSFSNGRSHEQYFGPGTRLTVT.

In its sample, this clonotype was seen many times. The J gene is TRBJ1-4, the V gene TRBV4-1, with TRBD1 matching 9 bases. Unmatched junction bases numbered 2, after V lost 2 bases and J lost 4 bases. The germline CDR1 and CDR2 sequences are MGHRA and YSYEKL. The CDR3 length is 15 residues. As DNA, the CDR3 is TGCGCCAGCAGCCAACCGGGACAGGGTAATGAAAAACTGTTTTTT. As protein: CASSQPGQGNEKLFF.

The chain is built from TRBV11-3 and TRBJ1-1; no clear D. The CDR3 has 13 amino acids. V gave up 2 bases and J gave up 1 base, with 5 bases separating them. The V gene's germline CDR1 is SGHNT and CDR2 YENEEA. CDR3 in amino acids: CASSLWQNTEAFF. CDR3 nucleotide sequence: TGTGCCAGCAGCTTATGGCAGAACACTGAAGCTTTCTTT.

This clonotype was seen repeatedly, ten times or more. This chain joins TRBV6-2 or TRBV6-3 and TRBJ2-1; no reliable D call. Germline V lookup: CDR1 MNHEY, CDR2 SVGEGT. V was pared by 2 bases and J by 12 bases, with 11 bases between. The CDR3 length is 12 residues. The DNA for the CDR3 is TGTGCCAGCAGTTACACTCCCGTGGGGCAGTTCTTC. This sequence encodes CASSYTPVGQFF.

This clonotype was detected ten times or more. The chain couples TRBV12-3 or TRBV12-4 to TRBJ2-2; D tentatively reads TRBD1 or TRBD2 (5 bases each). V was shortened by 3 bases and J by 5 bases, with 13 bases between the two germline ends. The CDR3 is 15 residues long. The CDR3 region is CASSFQGTDTGELFF. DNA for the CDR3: TGTGCCAGCAGTTTTCAAGGGACGGATACCGGGGAGCTGTTTTTT.

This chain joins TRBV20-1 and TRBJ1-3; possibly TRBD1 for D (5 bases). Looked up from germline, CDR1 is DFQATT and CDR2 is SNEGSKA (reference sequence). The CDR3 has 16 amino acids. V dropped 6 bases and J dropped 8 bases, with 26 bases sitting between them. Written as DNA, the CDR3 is TGCAGTGCAACCCCCGGGGGTCAGAACTATGGCTACACCATATATTTT. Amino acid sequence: CSATPGGQNYGYTIYF.

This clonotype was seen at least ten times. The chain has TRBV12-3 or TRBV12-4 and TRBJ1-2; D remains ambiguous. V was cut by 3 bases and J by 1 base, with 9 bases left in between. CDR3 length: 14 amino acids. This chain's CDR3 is CASSFERLNYGYTF. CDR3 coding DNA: TGTGCCAGCAGTTTTGAGCGTCTTAACTATGGCTACACCTTC.

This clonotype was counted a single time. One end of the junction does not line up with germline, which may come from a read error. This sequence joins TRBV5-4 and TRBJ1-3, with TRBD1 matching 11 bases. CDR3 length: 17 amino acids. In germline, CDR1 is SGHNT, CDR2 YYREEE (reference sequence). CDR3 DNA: TGTGCCAACAGCATCGGGACAGGGGGTCTCTCTGGAAACACCCTATATTTT. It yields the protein CANSIGTGGLSGNTLYF.

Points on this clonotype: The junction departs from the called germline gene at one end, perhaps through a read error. The CDR3 DNA sequence: TGTGCCAGCAGTCTCTCCCTCAATTCAGGACAGGACAAGGACGAGCAGTGCTTC. This codes for CASSLSLNSGQDKDEQCF. The gene calls are TRBV6-2 or TRBV6-3 and TRBJ2-7, with TRBD1 matching over 7 bases. Germline CDR1 and CDR2: MNHEY and SVGEGT. The CDR3 sequence is 18 residues long.

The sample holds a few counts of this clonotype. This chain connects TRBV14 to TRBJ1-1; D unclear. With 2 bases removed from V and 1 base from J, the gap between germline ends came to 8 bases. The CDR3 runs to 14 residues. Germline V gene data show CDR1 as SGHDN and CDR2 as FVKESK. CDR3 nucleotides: TGTGCCAGCAGCCAACAACAAGGGAACACTGAAGCTTTCTTT. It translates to CASSQQQGNTEAFF.

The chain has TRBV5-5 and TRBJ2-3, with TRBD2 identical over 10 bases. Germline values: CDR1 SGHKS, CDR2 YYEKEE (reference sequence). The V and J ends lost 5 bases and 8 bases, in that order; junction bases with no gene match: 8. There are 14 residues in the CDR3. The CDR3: CASRPLAGVGTQYF. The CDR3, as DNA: TGTGCCAGCAGACCGCTAGCGGGAGTGGGTACGCAGTATTTT.

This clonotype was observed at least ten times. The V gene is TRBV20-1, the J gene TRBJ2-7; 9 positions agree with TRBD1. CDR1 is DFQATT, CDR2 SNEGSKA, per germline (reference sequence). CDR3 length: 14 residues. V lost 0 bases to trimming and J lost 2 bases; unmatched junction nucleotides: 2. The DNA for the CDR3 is TGCAGTGCTAGAGATCGGACAGGGGCCTACGAGCAGTACTTC. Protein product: CSARDRTGAYEQYF.

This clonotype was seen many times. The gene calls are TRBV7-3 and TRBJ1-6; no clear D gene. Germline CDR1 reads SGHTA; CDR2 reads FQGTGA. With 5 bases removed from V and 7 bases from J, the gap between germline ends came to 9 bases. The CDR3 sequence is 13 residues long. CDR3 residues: CASSGNVNSPLHF. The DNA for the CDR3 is TGTGCCAGCAGCGGGAACGTAAATTCACCCCTCCACTTT. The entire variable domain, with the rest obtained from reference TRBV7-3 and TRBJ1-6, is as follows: GAGVSQTPSNKVTEKGKYVELRCDPISGHTALYWYRQSLGQGPEFLIYFQGTGAADDSGLPNDRFFAVRPEGSVSTLKIQRTERGDSAVYLCASSGNVNSPLHFGNGTRLTVT.

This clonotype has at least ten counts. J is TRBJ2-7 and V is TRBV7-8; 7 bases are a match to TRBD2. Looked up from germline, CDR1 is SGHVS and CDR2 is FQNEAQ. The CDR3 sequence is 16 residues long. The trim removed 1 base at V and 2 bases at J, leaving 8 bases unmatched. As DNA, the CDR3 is TGTGCCAGCAGCTTAGTTCTTGGCGGGAGTCCCTACGAGCAGTACTTC. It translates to CASSLVLGGSPYEQYF.

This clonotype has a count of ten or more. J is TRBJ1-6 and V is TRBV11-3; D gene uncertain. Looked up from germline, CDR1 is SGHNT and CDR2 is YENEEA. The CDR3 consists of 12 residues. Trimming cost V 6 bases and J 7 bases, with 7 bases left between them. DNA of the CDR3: TGTGCCAGCAGTCGGACGAATTCACCCCTCCACTTT. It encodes CASSRTNSPLHF.

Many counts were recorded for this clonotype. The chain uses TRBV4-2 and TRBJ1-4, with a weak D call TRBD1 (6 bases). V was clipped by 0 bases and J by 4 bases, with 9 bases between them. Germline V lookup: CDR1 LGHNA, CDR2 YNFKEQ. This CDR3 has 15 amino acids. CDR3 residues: CASSQDWTDNEKLFF. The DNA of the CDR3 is TGTGCCAGCAGCCAAGATTGGACAGATAATGAAAAACTGTTTTTT.

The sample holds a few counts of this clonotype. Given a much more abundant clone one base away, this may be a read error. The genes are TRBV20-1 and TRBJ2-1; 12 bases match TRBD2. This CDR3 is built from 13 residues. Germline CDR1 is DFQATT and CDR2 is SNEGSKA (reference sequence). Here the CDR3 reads CGALTSGSNAQFF. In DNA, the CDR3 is TGCGGAGCCTTGACTAGCGGGAGCAATGCGCAGTTCTTC.

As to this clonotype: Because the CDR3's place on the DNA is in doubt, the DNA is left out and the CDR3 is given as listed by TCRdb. CDR3 protein: CASGSGRGPYEQYFGPGTGELFF. The V call is TRBV12-5, the J call TRBJ2-2; the table names TRBD1, a call not compared with the DNA. The length of the CDR3 is 23 amino acids, counting both ends. Germline-derived CDR1 and CDR2 are LGHNT and FRNRAP.

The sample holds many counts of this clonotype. The CDR3 loop reads CASSLTTGTPVYTF. CDR3 in DNA: TGTGCCAGCAGTTTAACGACAGGGACCCCAGTTTACACCTTC. The chain is built from TRBV28 and TRBJ1-2; 7 bases are shared with TRBD1. J was trimmed by 11 bases and V by 2 bases; bases with no gene match: 11. This CDR3 has 14 residues. Germline-derived CDR1 and CDR2 are MDHEN and SYDVKM.

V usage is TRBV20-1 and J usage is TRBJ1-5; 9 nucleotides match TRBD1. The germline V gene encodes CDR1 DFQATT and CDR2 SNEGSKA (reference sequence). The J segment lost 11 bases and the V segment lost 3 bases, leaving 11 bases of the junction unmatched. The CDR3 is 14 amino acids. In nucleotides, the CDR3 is TGCAGTGCTAGTCGGGGGACAGGGCAAGAGACCCAGCATTTT. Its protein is CSASRGTGQETQHF.

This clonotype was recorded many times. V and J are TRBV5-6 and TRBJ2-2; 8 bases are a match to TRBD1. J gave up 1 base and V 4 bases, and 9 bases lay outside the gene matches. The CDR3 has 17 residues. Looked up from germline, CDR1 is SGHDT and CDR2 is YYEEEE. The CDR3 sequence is CASSLDRGVLNTGELFF. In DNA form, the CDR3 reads TGTGCCAGCAGCCTAGACAGGGGCGTACTGAACACCGGGGAGCTGTTTTTT.

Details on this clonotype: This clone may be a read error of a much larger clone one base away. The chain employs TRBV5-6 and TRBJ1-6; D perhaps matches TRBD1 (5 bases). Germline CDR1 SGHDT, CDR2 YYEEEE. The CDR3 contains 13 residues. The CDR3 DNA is TGTGCCAGCAGCTTGGACAGGACTTCACCCCCCCACTTT. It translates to CASSLDRTSPPHF.

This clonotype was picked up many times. As DNA, the CDR3 is TGTGCCAGCAGTTCAGGTGGAAACACCATATATTTT. It specifies CASSSGGNTIYF. V gene TRBV12-3 or TRBV12-4 combines with J gene TRBJ1-3; D not certain. The CDR3 runs 12 residues. With 4 bases removed from V and 3 bases from J, the gap between germline ends came to 4 bases.